This T cell receptor beta chain was obtained from a study of T cells in Graves' hyperthyroidism and ophthalmopathy. Amplification of TCR beta CDR3 regions used RNA as the template. HTBI primers were the set used in a first-round RT-PCR of the TCR CDR3. TCRdb re-called the multiplex PCR reads through MiXCR, storing one row per CDR3 protein. This table holds roughly 510,000 distinct CDR3 sequences, over 45% found once. The CDR3 covers 14 residues. Germline assignment: CDR1 ENHRY and CDR2 SYGVKD. V lost 2 bases and J lost 9, with 16 bases in between. The chain combines TRBV10-3 with TRBJ2-5; maybe TRBD1 (5 bases). What was sequenced was peripheral blood or thyroid tissue (not recorded which). The origin of this receptor is an adult woman with Graves' disease, either hyperthyroidism or ophthalmopathy (not recorded which). CDR3 loop: CAISEPSGNQPQYF. Here the CDR3 DNA reads TGTGCCATCAGTGAGCCCTCAGGGAATCAGCCCCAGTACTTC.